This T cell receptor beta chain was captured by sequencing in a study of blood T cells in healthy people across ages. Trimming removed 8 bases at V and 6 bases at J, with 11 bases between. The CDR3 consists of 12 residues. This clonotype was seen more than once but under ten times. Next came a second PCR, run for roughly 6 to 11 cycles, which used a sample-barcoded 5' primer along with a J-beta primer mix. TCRdb independently ran MiXCR on the 5' RACE reads; one entry per CDR3 protein. This sample has roughly 2 million distinct CDR3 sequences, with 49% found just once. The TCR was taken from a middle-aged woman in good health. Sequencing input: blood. The rearrangement joins TRBV12-3 or TRBV12-4 to TRBJ2-1; the D is unclear. CDR3 amino acids: CASGIEANEQFF. The CDR3 DNA is TGTGCCAGCGGGATAGAAGCCAATGAGCAGTTCTTC.